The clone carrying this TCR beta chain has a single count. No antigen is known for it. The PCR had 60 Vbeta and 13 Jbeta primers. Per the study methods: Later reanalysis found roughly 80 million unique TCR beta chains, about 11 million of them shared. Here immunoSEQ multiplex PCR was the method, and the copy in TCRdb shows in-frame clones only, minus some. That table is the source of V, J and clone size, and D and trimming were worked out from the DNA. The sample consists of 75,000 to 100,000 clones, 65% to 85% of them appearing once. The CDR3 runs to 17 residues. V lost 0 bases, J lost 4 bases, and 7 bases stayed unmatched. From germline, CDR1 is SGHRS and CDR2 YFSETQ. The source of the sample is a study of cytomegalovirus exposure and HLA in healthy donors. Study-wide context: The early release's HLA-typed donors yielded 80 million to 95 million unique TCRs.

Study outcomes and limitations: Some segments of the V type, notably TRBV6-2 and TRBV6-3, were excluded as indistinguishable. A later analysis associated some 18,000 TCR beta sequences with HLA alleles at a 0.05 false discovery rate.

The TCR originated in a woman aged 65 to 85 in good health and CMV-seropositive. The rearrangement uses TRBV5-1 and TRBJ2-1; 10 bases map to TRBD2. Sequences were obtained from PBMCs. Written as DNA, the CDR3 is TGCGCCAGCAGCTTGGGTGGGGGGACTAGCGTTTACAATGAGCAGTTCTTC. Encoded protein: CASSLGGGTSVYNEQFF.